The clone carrying this T cell receptor beta chain was observed a handful of times. TCRdb called the reads again in MiXCR, with one record for every CDR3 protein. The repertoire consists of just over 300,000 distinct CDR3 sequences, with roughly 15% occurring once and the leading ten covering around 13%. The CDR3 is 14 amino acids. V was clipped by 4 bases and J by 5 bases, with 12 bases between them. CDR1 and CDR2 from the germline V gene are SNHLY and FYNNEI. The data were obtained in a study of T cell repertoires in cytomegalovirus infection. About the study: Indications came from public TCR beta signatures; they pointed to CMV infection and to a matching HLA type.

The rearrangement uses TRBV2 and TRBJ2-1; D remains ambiguous. The TCR was taken from a human donor in good health (CMV status not recorded). Some clones in this sample may be carry-over from other donors' samples. Material for sequencing was PBMCs. The DNA for the CDR3 is TGTGCCAGCAGTGTTATGAGGATAAACAATGAGCAGTTCTTC. It yields the protein CASSVMRINNEQFF. Variable domain in full (rest from reference TRBV2 and TRBJ2-1): EPEVTQTPSHQVTQMGQEVILRCVPISNHLYFYWYRQILGQKVEFLVSFYNNEISEKSEIFDDQFSVERPDGSNFTLKIRSTKLEDSAMYFCASSVMRINNEQFFGPGTRLTVL.